A single sample gave rise to the 14 T cell receptor beta chains below, sequenced in a study of tumor-infiltrating lymphocytes in primary liver carcinoma (dated by TCRdb to about 2017). Blood RNA was extracted from unsorted whole blood using TRIzol reagent, and germline DNA was obtained with the DNeasy Blood & Tissue kit. Sequencer: Illumina HiSeq 2500. Using a constant-region primer and ProtoScript II reverse transcriptase, TCRbeta-specific cDNA was reverse-transcribed from 450 to 650 ng total RNA. Construction of the TCRbeta libraries relied on three nested rounds of multiplex PCR, following a slightly modified ARM-PCR procedure. Each of the first two PCR rounds ran for approximately 10 cycles using multiplex TRBV1-TRBV30 forward primers together with a Cbeta reverse primer. The raw public data were reprocessed by TCRdb itself: fastp quality trimming at Q25, MiXCR clonotype calling, in-frame beta chains only. Entries that share a CDR3 protein sequence are merged under the most common genes and DNA. In all, the sample holds almost 200,000 distinct CDR3 sequences, and about 61% of those were seen once. The ten largest clones take up under 7.5% of the sample.

Sample: peripheral blood. The receptors originated from a woman in her sixties with primary liver carcinoma and hepatitis B virus infection.

This clonotype was seen at least ten times. The chain links TRBV4-1 to TRBJ2-7; the match to TRBD2 covers 8 bases. The CDR3 totals 16 residues. V shed 0 bases, J shed 3 bases, and the junction held 7 bases outside the gene matches. Germline V CDR1 and CDR2: MGHRA, YSYEKL. CDR3 loop: CASSQDPGGVLYEQYF. Written as DNA, the CDR3 is TGCGCCAGCAGCCAAGATCCCGGGGGGGTTCTCTACGAGCAGTACTTC.

V is TRBV5-5 and J is TRBJ2-1; possibly TRBD2 for D (5 bases). V lost 0 bases, J lost 0 bases, and 19 bases lay in between. The CDR3 is 19 amino acids. Germline assignment: CDR1 SGHKS and CDR2 YYEKEE (reference sequence). CDR3 DNA: TGTGCCAGCAGCTTGGACAGCGGAACAACCTACAGCTCCTACAATGAGCAGTTCTTC. Its protein is CASSLDSGTTYSSYNEQFF.

The chain is built from TRBV5-1 and TRBJ2-7; 10 bases are a match to TRBD2. Germline assignment: CDR1 SGHRS and CDR2 YFSETQ. Trimming took 4 bases from V and 0 from J; bases not matched to a gene: 7. This CDR3 is 16 amino acids long. The CDR3: CASSPRTSGSSYEQYF. The CDR3 nucleotides read TGCGCCAGCAGCCCGCGGACTAGCGGCAGCTCCTACGAGCAGTACTTC.

With regard to this clonotype: This may be a read error: a much more frequent sequence differs by one nucleotide. This chain links TRBV12-3 or TRBV12-4 with TRBJ2-5, with TRBD2 as a possible D gene (7 bases). CDR3 size: 14 residues. The CDR3 nucleotides are TGTGCCACCAGTTTAAGGGGGGGACAAGAGACCCAGTACTTC. Translating it yields CATSLRGGQETQYF.

CDR3 in amino acids: CASSLESRRTGELFF. CDR3 in DNA: TGTGCCAGCAGCTTAGAATCTAGAAGAACCGGGGAGCTGTTTTTT. The chain couples TRBV11-3 to TRBJ2-2, with D hard to call. V gave up 0 bases and J gave up 5 bases, with 10 bases separating them. CDR3 size: 15 residues. Germline CDR1 reads SGHNT; CDR2 reads YENEEA.

This clonotype was observed at least ten times. The chain recombines TRBV7-8 with TRBJ2-4; D not resolved. The CDR3 has 15 amino acids. Trimming shortened V by 5 bases and J by 2 bases, and 13 bases separated the two germline ends. Germline CDR1 reads SGHVS; CDR2 reads FQNEAQ. CDR3 in amino acids: CASSVGGVTKNIQYF. CDR3 DNA sequence: TGTGCCAGCAGCGTAGGTGGCGTGACCAAAAACATTCAGTACTTC. The entire variable domain, with the rest obtained from reference TRBV7-8 and TRBJ2-4, is as follows: GAGVSQSPRYKVAKRGQDVALRCDPISGHVSLFWYQQALGQGPEFLTYFQNEAQLDKSGLPSDRFFAERPEGSVSTLKIQRTQQEDSAVYLCASSVGGVTKNIQYFGAGTRLSVL.

A few counts support this clonotype. The genes are TRBV5-4 and TRBJ2-3, with 11 bases identical to TRBD2. V dropped 2 bases and J dropped 1; count of bases not matched to a gene: 0. CDR3 length equals 15 residues. Germline loops: CDR1 SGHNT, CDR2 YYREEE (reference sequence). The CDR3 sequence: CASSFSGRGTDTQYF. In nucleotides, the CDR3 is TGTGCCAGCAGCTTTAGCGGGAGGGGCACAGATACGCAGTATTTT.

In regard to this clonotype: It is likely a read error, because the conserved phenylalanine at the end of the CDR3 is missing. The genes are TRBV11-3 and TRBJ2-7; D uncertain. V lost 4 bases, J lost 1 base, and 11 bases lay in between. In germline, CDR1 is SGHNT, CDR2 YENEEA. CDR3 length equals 14 residues. The CDR3: CASSSGTDSYEQYL. The CDR3 coding sequence is TGTGCCAGCAGCTCAGGTACAGATTCCTACGAGCAGTACCTC.

Regarding this clonotype: A much larger clone is a single base away; this may be a read error. V usage is TRBV28 and J usage is TRBJ2-7; D might be TRBD2 (6 bases). The CDR3 has 16 residues. The V gene's germline CDR1 is MDHEN and CDR2 SYDVKM. Trimming shortened V by 7 bases and J by 2 bases, and 21 bases separated the two germline ends. The CDR3 sequence: CASNAFLAKVPYEQYF. DNA for the CDR3: TGTGCCAGCAATGCCTTCCTAGCGAAGGTCCCCTACGAGCAGTACTTC.

This clonotype has just one count. In this CDR3 the conserved last residue, phenylalanine or tryptophan, is missing, so a read error is likely. V is TRBV29-1 and J is TRBJ2-1; the D gene could be TRBD1 or TRBD2 (5 bases each). The V gene lost 4 bases and the J gene lost 3 bases, with 16 bases spanning the gap. CDR1 is SQVTM and CDR2 is ANQGSEA in the germline V gene. The CDR3 spans 15 residues. The CDR3 DNA reads as TGCAGCGTTGTGGGGGTCGAGGGCTTCTACAATGAGCAGTTCTAC. Residues: CSVVGVEGFYNEQFY.

The rearrangement links TRBV28 to TRBJ2-3, with 11 bases lining up with TRBD2. The trim removed 4 bases at V and 6 bases at J, leaving 6 bases unmatched. CDR3 length: 15 amino acids. Germline loops: CDR1 MDHEN, CDR2 SYDVKM. CDR3 region: CASSSPSGRLDTQYF. The DNA for the CDR3 is TGTGCCAGCAGTTCCCCTAGCGGGAGGTTGGATACGCAGTATTTT.

Concerning this clonotype: Lacking the conserved final phenylalanine or tryptophan, this CDR3 likely reflects a read error. V is TRBV11-1 and J is TRBJ2-1; D is unclear. The CDR3 extends over 17 amino acids. Germline loops: CDR1 SGHAT, CDR2 FQDESV (reference sequence). In nucleotides, the CDR3 is TGTACCAGCAGCTTCATAGGTGCATCCCTATCCTACAATGAGCAGTTCCTC. This encodes CTSSFIGASLSYNEQFL.

This clonotype was found once. This clone may be a read error of a much larger clone one base away. The V gene is TRBV10-2, the J gene TRBJ2-5, with 7 bases fitting TRBD2. This CDR3 region has 16 residues. After removal of 2 bases from V and 9 bases from J, the junction contained 15 bases not matched to a gene. Germline CDR1 WSHSY, CDR2 SAAADI. The CDR3 region has the DNA TGCGCCAGCAGTGAGCAAGTGGCGGGAGTGGGTGAGGCCCAGTACTTC. Residues: CASSEQVAGVGEAQYF.

The CDR3 loop is CASSSLLDGGLDEQYF. CDR3 DNA sequence: TGTGCCAGCAGCTCGTTGTTGGACGGGGGCCTGGACGAGCAGTACTTC. The V call is TRBV11-1, the J call TRBJ2-7; possibly TRBD1 or TRBD2 for D (6 bases each). The CDR3 sequence is 16 residues long. V was shortened by 4 bases and J by 5 bases, with 21 bases between the two germline ends. Per the germline V gene, CDR1 is SGHAT and CDR2 is FQDESV (reference sequence).